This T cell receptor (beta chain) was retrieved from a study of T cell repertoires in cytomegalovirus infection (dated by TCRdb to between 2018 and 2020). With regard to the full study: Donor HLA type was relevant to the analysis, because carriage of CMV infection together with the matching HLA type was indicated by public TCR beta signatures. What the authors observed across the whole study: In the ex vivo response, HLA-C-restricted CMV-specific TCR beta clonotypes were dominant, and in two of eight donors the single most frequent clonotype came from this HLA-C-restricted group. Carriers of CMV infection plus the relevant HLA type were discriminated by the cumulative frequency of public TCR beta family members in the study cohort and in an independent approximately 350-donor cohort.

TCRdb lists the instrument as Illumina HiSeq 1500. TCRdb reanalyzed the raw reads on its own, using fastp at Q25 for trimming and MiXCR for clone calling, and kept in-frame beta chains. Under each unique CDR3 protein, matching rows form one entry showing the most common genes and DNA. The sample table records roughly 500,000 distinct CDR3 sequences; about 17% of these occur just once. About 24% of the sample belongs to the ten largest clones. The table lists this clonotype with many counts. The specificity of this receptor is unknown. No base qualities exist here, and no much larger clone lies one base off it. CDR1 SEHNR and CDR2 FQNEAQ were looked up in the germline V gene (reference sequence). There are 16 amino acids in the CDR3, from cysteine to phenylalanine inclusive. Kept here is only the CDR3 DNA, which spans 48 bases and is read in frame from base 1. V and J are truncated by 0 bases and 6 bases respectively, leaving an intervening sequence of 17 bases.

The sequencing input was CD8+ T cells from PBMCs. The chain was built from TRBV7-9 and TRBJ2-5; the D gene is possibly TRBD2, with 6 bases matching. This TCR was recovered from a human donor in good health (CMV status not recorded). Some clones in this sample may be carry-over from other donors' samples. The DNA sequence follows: TGTGCCAGCAGCTTAGCGCGTCAGACTAGACAGCAGACCCAGTACTTC. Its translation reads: CASSLARQTRQQTQYF. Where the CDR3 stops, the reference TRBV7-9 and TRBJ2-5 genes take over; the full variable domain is DTGVSQNPRHKITKRGQNVTFRCDPISEHNRLYWYRQTLGQGPEFLTYFQNEAQLEKSRLLSDRFSAERPKGSFSTLEIQRTEQGDSAMYLCASSLARQTRQQTQYFGPGTRLLVL.